The following is a T cell receptor (beta chain) sequence with its context. Its specificity is not known. The data derive from a study of identifying expanded T cells in peripheral blood. Notes on the study in general: Clone count variance between roughly 2-week samples rose with total template count. Technical replicates showed roughly 1.2 changed clones; around two weeks roughly 18; four weeks 19.

Trimming cost V 9 bases and J 9 bases; bases outside gene matches: 16. The CDR3 length is 15 residues. Germline CDR1 SGHRS, CDR2 YFSETQ. Healthy donors had no documented immune events, such as infections, while sampled. Clones were sequenced by immunoSEQ multiplex PCR, and TCRdb holds only the in-frame ones, with some missing. Of about 100,000 clones in the sample, 88% were seen once. The origin of this receptor is a person between 18 and 70 years old in good health. This chain uses TRBV5-1 with TRBJ2-1, with 9 bases fitting TRBD1. The sequencing input was blood. In DNA form, the CDR3 reads TGCGCCACCCGGACAGGGGAGTCGCAGATAGGTGAGCAGTTCTTC. Residues: CATRTGESQIGEQFF. The full variable domain, its missing parts supplied by reference TRBV5-1 and TRBJ2-1, is KAGVTQTPRYLIKTRGQQVTLSCSPISGHRSVSWYQQTPGQGLQFLFEYFSETQRNKGNFPGRFSGRQFSNSRSEMNVSTLELGDSALYLCATRTGESQIGEQFFGPGTRLTVL.